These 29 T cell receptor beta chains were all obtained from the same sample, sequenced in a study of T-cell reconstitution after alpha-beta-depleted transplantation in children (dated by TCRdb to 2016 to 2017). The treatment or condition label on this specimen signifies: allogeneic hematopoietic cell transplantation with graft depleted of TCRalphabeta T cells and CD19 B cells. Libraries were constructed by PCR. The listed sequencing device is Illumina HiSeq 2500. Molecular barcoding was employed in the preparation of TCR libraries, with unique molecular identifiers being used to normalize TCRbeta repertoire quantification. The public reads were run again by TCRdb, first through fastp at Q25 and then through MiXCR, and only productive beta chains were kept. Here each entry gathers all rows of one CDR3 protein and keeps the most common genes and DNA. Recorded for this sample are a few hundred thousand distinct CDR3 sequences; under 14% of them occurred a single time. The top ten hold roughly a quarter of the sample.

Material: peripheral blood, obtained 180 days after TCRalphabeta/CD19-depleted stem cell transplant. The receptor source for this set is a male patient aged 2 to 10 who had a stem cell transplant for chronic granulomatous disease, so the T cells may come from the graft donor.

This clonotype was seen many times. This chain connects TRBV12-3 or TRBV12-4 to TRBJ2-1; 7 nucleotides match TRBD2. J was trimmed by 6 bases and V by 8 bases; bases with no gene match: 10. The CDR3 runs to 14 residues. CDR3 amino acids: CASVRREKGNEQFF. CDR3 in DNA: TGTGCCAGCGTTCGGCGGGAGAAGGGCAATGAGCAGTTCTTC.

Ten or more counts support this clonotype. The CDR3, as DNA: TGCAGTGCTAGTAGCCTGACCCGAGAGACCCAGTACTTC. This gives the protein CSASSLTRETQYF. The chain links TRBV20-1 to TRBJ2-5; D is undetermined. Germline CDR1 reads DFQATT; CDR2 reads SNEGSKA (reference sequence). The CDR3 contains 13 residues. Trimming took off 3 bases at V and 4 bases at J, with 12 bases between the two ends.

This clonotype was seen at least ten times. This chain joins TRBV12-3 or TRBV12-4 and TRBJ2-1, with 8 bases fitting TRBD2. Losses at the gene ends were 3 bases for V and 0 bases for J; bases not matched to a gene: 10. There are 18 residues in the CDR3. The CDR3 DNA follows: TGTGCCAGCAGTTTCCGACCGGGAAGCGGGAGCTCCTACAATGAGCAGTTCTTC. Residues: CASSFRPGSGSSYNEQFF.

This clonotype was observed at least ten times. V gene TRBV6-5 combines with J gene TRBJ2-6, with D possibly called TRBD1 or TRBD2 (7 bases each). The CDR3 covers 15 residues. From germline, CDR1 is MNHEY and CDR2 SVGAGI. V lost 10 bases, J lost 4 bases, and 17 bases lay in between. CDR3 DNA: TGTGCCACCTTTGGGAGGGGGCCAGGGGCCAACGTCCTGACTTTC. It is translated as CATFGRGPGANVLTF.

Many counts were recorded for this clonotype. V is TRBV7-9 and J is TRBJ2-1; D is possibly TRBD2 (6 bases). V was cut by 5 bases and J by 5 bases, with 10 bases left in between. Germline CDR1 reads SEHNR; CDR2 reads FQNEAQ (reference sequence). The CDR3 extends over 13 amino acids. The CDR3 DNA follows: TGTGCCAGCAGCCCGGGACTCGACAATGAGCAGTTCTTC. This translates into CASSPGLDNEQFF.

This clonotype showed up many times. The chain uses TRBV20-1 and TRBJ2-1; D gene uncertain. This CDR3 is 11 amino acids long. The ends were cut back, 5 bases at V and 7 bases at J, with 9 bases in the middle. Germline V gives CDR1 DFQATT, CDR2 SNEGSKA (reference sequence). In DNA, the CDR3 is TGCAGTGCTCGGACGGCGAATGAGCAGTTCTTC. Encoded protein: CSARTANEQFF.

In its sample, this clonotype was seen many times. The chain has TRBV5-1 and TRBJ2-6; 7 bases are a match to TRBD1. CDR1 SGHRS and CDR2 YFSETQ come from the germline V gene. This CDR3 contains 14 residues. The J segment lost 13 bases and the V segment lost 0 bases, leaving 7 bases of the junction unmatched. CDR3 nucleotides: TGCGCCAGCAGCTTGGCCGGGACAGTCCAAGTCCTGACTTTC. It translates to CASSLAGTVQVLTF.

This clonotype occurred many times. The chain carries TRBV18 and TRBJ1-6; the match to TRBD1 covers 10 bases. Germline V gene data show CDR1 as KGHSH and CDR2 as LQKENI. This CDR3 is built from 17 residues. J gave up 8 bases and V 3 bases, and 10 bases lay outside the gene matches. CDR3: CASSPLGTGVSDSPLHF. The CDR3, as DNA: TGTGCCAGCTCACCCCTCGGGACAGGGGTCTCGGATTCACCCCTCCACTTT.

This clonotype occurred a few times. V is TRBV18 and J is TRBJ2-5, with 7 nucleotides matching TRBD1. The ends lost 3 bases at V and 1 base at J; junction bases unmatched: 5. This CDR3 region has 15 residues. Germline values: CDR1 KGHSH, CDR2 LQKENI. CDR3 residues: CASSPRTGFQETQYF. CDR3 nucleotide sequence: TGTGCCAGCTCACCGCGGACAGGTTTCCAAGAGACCCAGTACTTC.

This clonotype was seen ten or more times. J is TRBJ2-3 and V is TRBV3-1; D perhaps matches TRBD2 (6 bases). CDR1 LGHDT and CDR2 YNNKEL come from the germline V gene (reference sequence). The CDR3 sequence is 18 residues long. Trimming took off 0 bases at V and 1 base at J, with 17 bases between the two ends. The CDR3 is CASSQDRGLQPGTDTQYF. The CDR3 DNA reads TGTGCCAGCAGCCAAGATCGAGGACTACAGCCGGGCACAGATACGCAGTATTTT.

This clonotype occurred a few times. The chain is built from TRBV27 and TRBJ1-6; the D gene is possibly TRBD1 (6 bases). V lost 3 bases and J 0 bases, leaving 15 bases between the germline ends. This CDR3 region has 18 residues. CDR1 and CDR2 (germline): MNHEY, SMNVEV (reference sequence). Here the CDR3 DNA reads TGTGCCAGCAGTTTCTACCTGACAGGAAGCTCCTATAATTCACCCCTCCACTTT. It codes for CASSFYLTGSSYNSPLHF.

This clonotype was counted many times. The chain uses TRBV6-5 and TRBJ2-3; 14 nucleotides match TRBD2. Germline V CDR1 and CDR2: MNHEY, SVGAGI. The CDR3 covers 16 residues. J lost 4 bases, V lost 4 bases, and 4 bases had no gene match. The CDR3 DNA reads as TGTGCCAGCAGTTCTCGGACTAGCGGGGGGCCAGATACGCAGTATTTT. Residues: CASSSRTSGGPDTQYF.

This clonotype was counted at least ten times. The CDR3 loop reads CASSLGLVLSKEETQYF. CDR3 nucleotide sequence: TGCGCCAGCAGCCTGGGACTAGTGCTGAGTAAGGAAGAGACCCAGTACTTC. V is TRBV5-1 and J is TRBJ2-5; TRBD2 matches at 8 bases. The CDR3 is 17 residues long. Germline CDR1 SGHRS, CDR2 YFSETQ. Trimming took 4 bases from V and 3 from J; bases not matched to a gene: 14.

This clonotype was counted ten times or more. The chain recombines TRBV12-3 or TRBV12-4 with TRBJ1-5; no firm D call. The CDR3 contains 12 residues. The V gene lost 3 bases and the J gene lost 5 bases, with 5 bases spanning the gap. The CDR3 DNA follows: TGTGCCAGCAGTTTGAGGGATCAGCCCCAGCATTTT. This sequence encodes CASSLRDQPQHF.

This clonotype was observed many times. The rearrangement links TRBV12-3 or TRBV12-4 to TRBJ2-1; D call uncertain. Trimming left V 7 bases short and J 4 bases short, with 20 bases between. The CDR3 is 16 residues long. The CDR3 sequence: CASTPTSAKRYNEQFF. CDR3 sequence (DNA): TGTGCCAGCACCCCCACCTCGGCTAAGAGGTACAATGAGCAGTTCTTC.

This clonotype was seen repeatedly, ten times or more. DNA for the CDR3: TGTGCCAGCAGCTTAGGAGAGCTATACGAGCAGTACTTC. This gives the protein CASSLGELYEQYF. V usage is TRBV11-2 and J usage is TRBJ2-7, with D unclear. Per the germline V gene, CDR1 is SGHAT and CDR2 is FQNNGV. CDR3 length equals 13 residues. V was trimmed by 1 base and J by 4 bases, leaving 8 bases between them. The entire variable domain, with the rest obtained from reference TRBV11-2 and TRBJ2-7, is as follows: EAGVAQSPRYKIIEKRQSVAFWCNPISGHATLYWYQQILGQGPKLLIQFQNNGVVDDSQLPKDRFSAERLKGVDSTLKIQPAKLEDSAVYLCASSLGELYEQYFGPGTRLTVT.

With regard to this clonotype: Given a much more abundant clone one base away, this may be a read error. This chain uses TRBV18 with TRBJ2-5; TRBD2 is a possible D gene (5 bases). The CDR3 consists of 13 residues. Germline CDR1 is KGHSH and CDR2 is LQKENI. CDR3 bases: TGTGCCAGCTCAAGTCAGTTCGGGAAGACCCAGCACTTC. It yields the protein CASSSQFGKTQHF.

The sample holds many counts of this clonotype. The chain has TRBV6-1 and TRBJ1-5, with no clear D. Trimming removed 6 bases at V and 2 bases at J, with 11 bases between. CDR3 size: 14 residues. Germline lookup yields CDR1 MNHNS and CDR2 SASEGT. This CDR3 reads CASSKRTGNQPQHF. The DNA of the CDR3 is TGTGCCAGCAGCAAAAGGACTGGCAATCAGCCCCAGCATTTT.

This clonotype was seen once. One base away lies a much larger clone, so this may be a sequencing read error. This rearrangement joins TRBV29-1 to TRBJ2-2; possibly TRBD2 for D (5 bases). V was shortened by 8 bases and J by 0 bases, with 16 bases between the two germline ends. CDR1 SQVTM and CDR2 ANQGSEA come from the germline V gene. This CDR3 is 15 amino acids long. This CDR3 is CSITWTGSNTGELFF. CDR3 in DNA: TGCAGCATCACGTGGACGGGATCGAACACCGGGGAGCTGTTTTTT.

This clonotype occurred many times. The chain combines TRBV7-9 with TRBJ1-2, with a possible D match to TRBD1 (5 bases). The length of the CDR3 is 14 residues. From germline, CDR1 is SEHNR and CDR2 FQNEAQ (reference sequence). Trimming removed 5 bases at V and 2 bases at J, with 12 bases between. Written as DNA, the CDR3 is TGTGCCAGCAGCCAATCGACAGAAAACTATGGCTACACCTTC. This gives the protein CASSQSTENYGYTF. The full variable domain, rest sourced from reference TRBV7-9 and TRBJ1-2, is DTGVSQNPRHKITKRGQNVTFRCDPISEHNRLYWYRQTLGQGPEFLTYFQNEAQLEKSRLLSDRFSAERPKGSFSTLEIQRTEQGDSAMYLCASSQSTENYGYTFGSGTRLTVV.

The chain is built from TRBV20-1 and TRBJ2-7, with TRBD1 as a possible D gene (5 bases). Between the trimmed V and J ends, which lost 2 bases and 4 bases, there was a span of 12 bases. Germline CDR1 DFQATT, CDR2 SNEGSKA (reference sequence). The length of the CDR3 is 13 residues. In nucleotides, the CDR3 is TGCAGTGCTAGACAGGGAAACTTATACGAGCAGTACTTC. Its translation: CSARQGNLYEQYF.

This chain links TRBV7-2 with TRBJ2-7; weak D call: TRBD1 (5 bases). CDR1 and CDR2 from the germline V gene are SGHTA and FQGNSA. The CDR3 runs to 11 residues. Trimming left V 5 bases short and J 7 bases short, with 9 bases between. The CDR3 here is CASSKAGEQYF. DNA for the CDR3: TGTGCCAGCAGCAAAGCAGGGGAGCAGTACTTC.

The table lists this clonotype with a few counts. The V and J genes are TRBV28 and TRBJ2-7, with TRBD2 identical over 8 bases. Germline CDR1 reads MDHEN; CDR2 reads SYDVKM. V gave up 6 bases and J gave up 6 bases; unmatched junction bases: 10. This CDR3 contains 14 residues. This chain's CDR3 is CASRHGTRSREQYF. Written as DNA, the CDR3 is TGTGCCAGCAGGCACGGGACTAGGTCTCGCGAGCAGTACTTC.

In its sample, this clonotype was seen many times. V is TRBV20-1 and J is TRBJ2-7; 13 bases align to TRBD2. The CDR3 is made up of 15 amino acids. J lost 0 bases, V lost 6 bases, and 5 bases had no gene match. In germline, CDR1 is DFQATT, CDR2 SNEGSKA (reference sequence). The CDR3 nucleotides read TGCAGTGCGGGCACTAGCGGGAGGGTCTCCTACGAGCAGTACTTC. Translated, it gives CSAGTSGRVSYEQYF.

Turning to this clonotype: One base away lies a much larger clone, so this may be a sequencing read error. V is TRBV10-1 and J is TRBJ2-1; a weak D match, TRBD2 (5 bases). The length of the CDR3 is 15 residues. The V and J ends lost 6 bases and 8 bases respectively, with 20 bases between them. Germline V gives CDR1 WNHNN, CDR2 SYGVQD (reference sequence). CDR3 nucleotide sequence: TGCGCCAGCAGCGAACCTGGCCCGGGATACGATGAGCAGTTCTTC. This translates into CASSEPGPGYDEQFF.

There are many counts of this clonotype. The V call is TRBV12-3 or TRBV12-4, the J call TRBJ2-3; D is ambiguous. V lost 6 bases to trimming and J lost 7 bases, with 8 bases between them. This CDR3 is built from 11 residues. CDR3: CASSVKNTQYF. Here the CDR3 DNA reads TGTGCCAGCAGCGTCAAAAATACGCAGTATTTT.

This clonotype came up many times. CDR3 residues: CSARGRGSSYNEQFF. As DNA, the CDR3 is TGCAGTGCTAGAGGGCGGGGGAGCTCCTACAATGAGCAGTTCTTC. The chain recombines TRBV20-1 with TRBJ2-1; 7 bases are a match to TRBD2. The ends lost 1 base at V and 0 bases at J; junction bases unmatched: 3. Germline CDR1 and CDR2: DFQATT and SNEGSKA (reference sequence). The CDR3 is 15 residues long.

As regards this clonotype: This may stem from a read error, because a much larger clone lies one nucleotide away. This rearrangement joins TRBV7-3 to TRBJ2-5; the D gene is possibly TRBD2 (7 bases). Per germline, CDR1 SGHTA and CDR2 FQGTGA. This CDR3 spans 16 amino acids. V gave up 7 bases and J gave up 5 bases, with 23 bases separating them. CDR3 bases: TGTGCCAGCACTAGACTCGGGGGGCTAGTTTCTGAGACCCAGTACTTC. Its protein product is CASTRLGGLVSETQYF.

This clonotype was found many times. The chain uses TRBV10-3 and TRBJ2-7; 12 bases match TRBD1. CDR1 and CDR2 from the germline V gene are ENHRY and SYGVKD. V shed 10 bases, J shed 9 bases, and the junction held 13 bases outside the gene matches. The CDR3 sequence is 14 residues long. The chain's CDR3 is CATTGQGAMQGQYF. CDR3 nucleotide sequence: TGTGCCACTACGGGACAGGGGGCAATGCAAGGGCAGTACTTC.